The text below deals with one T cell receptor beta chain. As yet, its antigen is unknown. The PCR employed 60 Vbeta primers together with 13 Jbeta primers. Data came from immunoSEQ multiplex PCR; TCRdb stores just in-frame clones and leaves some out. The sample holds approximately 150,000 clones, about 79% seen once. These data originate in a study of cytomegalovirus exposure and HLA in healthy donors. The length of the CDR3 is 13 residues. Germline V gene data show CDR1 as SGHDT and CDR2 as YYEEEE. The V end lost 4 bases, the J end lost 0 bases, and 6 bases lay between the germline ends. Study-wide results and limits: By HLA locus, TCR association rates varied in a later analysis, with DRB1 showing the most and HLA-C the fewest. Reportedly, diagnosis of cytomegalovirus status by the classifier showed high specificity and sensitivity. It emerged from a later analysis that several of the most significant clusters appeared to be linked to common viral pathogens.

V gene TRBV5-6 combines with J gene TRBJ2-3; D remains ambiguous. The source of this sequence is a male donor in good health and CMV-seronegative. Sequencing was done on a sample of PBMCs. DNA of the CDR3: TGTGCCAGCAGCGGCTCTAGCACAGATACGCAGTATTTT. This codes for CASSGSSTDTQYF. The full variable domain, its missing parts supplied by reference TRBV5-6 and TRBJ2-3, is DAGVTQSPTHLIKTRGQQVTLRCSPKSGHDTVSWYQQALGQGPQFIFQYYEEEERQRGNFPDRFSGHQFPNYSSELNVNALLLGDSALYLCASSGSSTDTQYFGPGTRLTVL.